This TCR beta chain was sequenced during a study of T cell repertoires in cytomegalovirus infection. Germline assignment: CDR1 SQVTM and CDR2 ANQGSEA. CDR3 length: 11 residues. Study-wide findings and caveats: Using cumulative public TCR beta family frequency, the authors identified those who carried CMV together with the relevant HLA.

MiXCR was run by TCRdb on the reads, yielding one entry per CDR3 protein. The sample comprises 600,000 to 800,000 distinct CDR3 sequences, approximately 25% of which are singletons, and less than 10% rests with the top ten. The table lists this clonotype with a count of one. Its antigen remains unidentified. This TCR came from a human donor in good health (CMV status not recorded). Some clones in this sample may be carry-over from other donors' samples. The sequenced material came from CD8+ T cells from PBMCs. The gene calls are TRBV29-1 and TRBJ1-3, with D possibly matching TRBD1 (5 bases). For the CDR3, the DNA is TGCATCGGGGACGATGGAAACACCATATATTTT. Amino acid sequence: CIGDDGNTIYF.